Listed below are T cell receptor beta chains from one sample, sequenced in a study of cytomegalovirus exposure and HLA in healthy donors. Some clones are missing from TCRdb's copy, which holds only in-frame ones; the method was immunoSEQ multiplex PCR. This sample has over 55,000 clones, with less than 85% found just once. The specimen sequenced was PBMCs. The receptors originated from a woman between 50 and 59 years old in good health and CMV-seropositive. Each CDR3 is given with its conserved first and last residue. A D gene is named only where the DNA matches it firmly. A row's size may be missing; if present it is once, few, many or a size class.

abundance	v_gene	j_gene	len	d_gene	CDR3nt	CDR3aa
NA	TRBV2	TRBJ1-2	11	NA	TGTGCCAGCAGTGACAAATATGGCTACACCTTC	CASSDKYGYTF
NA	TRBV9	TRBJ1-4	14	NA	TGTGCCAGCAGCGTAGGCGGATTGAATGAAAAACTGTTTTTT	CASSVGGLNEKLFF
few	TRBV7-9	TRBJ2-3	16	TRBD2	TGTGCCAGCAGCCGAGCTAGCGGGGTTAGCACAGATACGCAGTATTTT	CASSRASGVSTDTQYF
NA	TRBV30	TRBJ2-1	12	NA	TGTGCCTGGAGTCCGACAAGCAATGAGCAGTTCTTC	CAWSPTSNEQFF
NA	TRBV21-1	TRBJ2-1	17	NA	TGTGCCAGCAGCCGGCAGGGTTTGGAGGGCTACAACAATGAGCAGTTCTTC	CASSRQGLEGYNNEQFF
NA	TRBV28	TRBJ2-6	16	NA	TGTGCCAGCAGTACCTCCGCGGAATCTGGGGCCAACGTCCTGACTTTC	CASSTSAESGANVLTF
NA	TRBV7-2	TRBJ1-5	16	TRBD1	TGTGCCAGCAGCTTACAAGGGGCAGGGGGAAGTCAGCCCCAGCATTTT	CASSLQGAGGSQPQHF
NA	TRBV10-1	TRBJ1-1	13	TRBD1	TGCGCCAGCAGTCGGACAGGGAATACTGAAGCTTTCTTT	CASSRTGNTEAFF
once	TRBV5-3	TRBJ1-2	14	NA	TGTGCCAGAAGCTTGCCCCTCCGGAACTATGGCTACACCTTC	CARSLPLRNYGYTF
few	TRBV7-4	TRBJ2-6	15	NA	TGTGCCAGCAGCTTAGGAGTAACTGGGGCCAACGTCCTGACTTTC	CASSLGVTGANVLTF
few	TRBV4-2	TRBJ2-3	18	TRBD2	TGTGCCAGCAGCCAAGCGAACACGGGACTAGCGGGCACAGATACGCAGTATTTT	CASSQANTGLAGTDTQYF
NA	TRBV2	TRBJ1-3	15	TRBD1	TGTGCCACCGTCGGGACAGAGAGCTCTGGAAACACCATATATTTT	CATVGTESSGNTIYF
NA	TRBV5-1	TRBJ1-1	15	TRBD1	TGCGCCAGCAGCTTGACGACAGGGCAGACTACGGAAGCTTTCTTT	CASSLTTGQTTEAFF
few	TRBV28	TRBJ2-5	15	TRBD1	TGTGCCAGCAGTTTACCTCGACAGGGCTGGGAGACCCAGTACTTC	CASSLPRQGWETQYF